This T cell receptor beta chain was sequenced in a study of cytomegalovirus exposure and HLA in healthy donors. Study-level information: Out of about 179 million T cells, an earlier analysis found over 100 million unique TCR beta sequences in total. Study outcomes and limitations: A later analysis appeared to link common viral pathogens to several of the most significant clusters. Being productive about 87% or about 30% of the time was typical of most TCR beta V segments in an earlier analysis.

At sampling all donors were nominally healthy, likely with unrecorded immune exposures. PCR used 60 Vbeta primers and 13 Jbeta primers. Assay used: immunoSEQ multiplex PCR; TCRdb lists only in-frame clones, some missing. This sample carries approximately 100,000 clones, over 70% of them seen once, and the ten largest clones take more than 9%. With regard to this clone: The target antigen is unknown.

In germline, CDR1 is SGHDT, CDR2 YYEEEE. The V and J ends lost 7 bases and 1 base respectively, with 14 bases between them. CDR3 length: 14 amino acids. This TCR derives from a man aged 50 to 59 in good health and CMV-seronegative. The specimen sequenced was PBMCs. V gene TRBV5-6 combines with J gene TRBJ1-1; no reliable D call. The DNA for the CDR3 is TGTGCCAGCGGATCTAAACGGAGGAACACTGAAGCTTTCTTT. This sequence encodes CASGSKRRNTEAFF. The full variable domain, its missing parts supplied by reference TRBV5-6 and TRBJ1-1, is DAGVTQSPTHLIKTRGQQVTLRCSPKSGHDTVSWYQQALGQGPQFIFQYYEEEERQRGNFPDRFSGHQFPNYSSELNVNALLLGDSALYLCASGSKRRNTEAFFGQGTRLTVV.